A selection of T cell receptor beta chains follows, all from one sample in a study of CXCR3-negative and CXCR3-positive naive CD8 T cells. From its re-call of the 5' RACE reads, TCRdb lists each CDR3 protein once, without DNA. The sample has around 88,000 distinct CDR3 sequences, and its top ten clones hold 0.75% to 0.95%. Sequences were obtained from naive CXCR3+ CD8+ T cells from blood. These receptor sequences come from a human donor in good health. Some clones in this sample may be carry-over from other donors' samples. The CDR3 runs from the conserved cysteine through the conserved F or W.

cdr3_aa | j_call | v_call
CASSRQWPNEKLFF | TRBJ1-4 | TRBV14
CASSQDRGTGDEKLFF | TRBJ1-4 | TRBV4-3
CASSITGAYEQYF | TRBJ2-7 | TRBV27
CASSFSGNWNQPQHF | TRBJ1-5 | TRBV27
CASSLGVPPEDQPQHF | TRBJ1-5 | TRBV28
CATSRTGPHNEQFF | TRBJ2-1 | TRBV15
CSSQGGLDTEAFF | TRBJ1-1 | TRBV29-1
CASSSPRYNEQFF | TRBJ2-1 | TRBV9
CASSLAGDTGELFF | TRBJ2-2 | TRBV7-9
CASGRENNEQFF | TRBJ2-1 | TRBV6-2/TRBV6-3
CASSSPRSTNEKLFF | TRBJ1-4 | TRBV6-5
CSATGQGMRDGYTF | TRBJ1-2 | TRBV29-1
CASSLSVEGAFF | TRBJ1-1 | TRBV7-9
CASSAGLAGDTQYF | TRBJ2-3 | TRBV5-1
CASASDLYTGQETQYF | TRBJ2-5 | TRBV28
CASSLENSGSAYEQYF | TRBJ2-7 | TRBV28
CASPRGEGNTGELFF | TRBJ2-2 | TRBV2
CASSGSQVKGNQPQHF | TRBJ1-5 | TRBV2
CASSLAGTGNSDTQYF | TRBJ2-3 | TRBV7-9
CASSRDRSYEQYF | TRBJ2-7 | TRBV5-4
CASQPWDRDSNQPQHF | TRBJ1-5 | TRBV5-6
CASSVTSSYEQYF | TRBJ2-7 | TRBV7-6
CSAGTGSSYEQYF | TRBJ2-7 | TRBV20-1
CATCMEGTEAFF | TRBJ1-1 | TRBV21-1
CASSPRSDRTYEQYF | TRBJ2-7 | TRBV18
CASSRRNTEAFF | TRBJ1-1 | TRBV28
CASSNGRRPYNEQFF | TRBJ2-1 | TRBV28
CASSEYDIPAETQYF | TRBJ2-5 | TRBV25-1
CASSARDSLSGNTIYF | TRBJ1-3 | TRBV12-3/TRBV12-4
CTSSSRQGLTGELFF | TRBJ2-2 | TRBV27
CASPRGRPYEQYF | TRBJ2-7 | TRBV6-5
CSASPTGVVSEAFF | TRBJ1-1 | TRBV20-1
CASSLVGTGGYQPQHF | TRBJ1-5 | TRBV28
CASSEKLGQTYEQYF | TRBJ2-7 | TRBV25-1